Listed here is a single T cell receptor (beta chain). Its antigen is not known. This CDR3 spans 14 amino acids. Per germline, CDR1 SGHDN and CDR2 FVKESK. V lost 3 bases and J lost 6, with 14 bases in between. The sample originates from a study of shared clonotypes between healthy human individuals. Across the whole study: A donor's plate count was three for CD4 naive and three for CD4 memory; CD8 naive had two and CD8 memory one. Study outcomes and limitations: A few donors shared approximately 5% of their naive CD4 clonotypes. Measured sharing among donors was expected to vary with sequencing depth.

Replicate PCRs from sorted subsets contained about 0.2 ug DNA, which is some 29,000 T cell genomes. Using immunoSEQ multiplex PCR, the repertoire was profiled, and TCRdb retains in-frame clones only, with some absent. The sample consists of more than 1.2 million clones, approximately 98.5% of them appearing once. The sequenced sample was naive CD4+ T cells sorted from blood. Specified subset: CD45RA+ positively selected. J is TRBJ1-2 and V is TRBV14; tentatively, D is TRBD1 (5 bases). This TCR was recovered from a young man in good health. Here the CDR3 reads CASSQTVSDHGYTF. The CDR3, as DNA: TGTGCCAGCAGCCAGACAGTATCGGATCATGGCTACACCTTC.